This entry lists 16 T cell receptor beta chains sequenced from one sample in a study of post-analysis software for immune sequencing data. General observations from the study: In patients, about five TRBV segments were more frequent than in controls, with TRBV5-6, TRBV5-1 and TRBV20-1 among them.

The TCR beta cDNA libraries carried unique molecular identifiers. Each CDR3 protein is one row after TCRdb ran MiXCR on the PCR reads. The data show hundreds of thousands of distinct CDR3 sequences, 25% to 30% seen once. These receptors' targets are unknown. Material for sequencing was blood. Receptors originate from a girl between 5 and 17 years old with multiple sclerosis.

A note on this clonotype: This CDR3 is missing its conserved last phenylalanine or tryptophan, likely due to a read error. The CDR3 here is CSVERTAGNEQFY. CDR3 coding DNA: TGCAGCGTTGAACGGACGGCTGGCAATGAGCAGTTCTAC. V is TRBV29-1 and J is TRBJ2-1; no definite D call. Germline V gene sequence: CDR1 SQVTM, CDR2 ANQGSEA. Trimming took off 2 bases at V and 6 bases at J, with 11 bases between the two ends. The CDR3 sequence is 13 residues long.

This clonotype was counted a few times. The chain combines TRBV5-4 with TRBJ2-1; 8 nucleotides line up with TRBD1. Germline CDR1 is SGHNT and CDR2 is YYREEE (reference sequence). Trimming at V came to 4 bases and at J to 4 bases, leaving 1 base not matched to a gene. The CDR3 sequence is 13 residues long. The CDR3 here is CASSDRGYNEQFF. CDR3 bases: TGTGCCAGCAGCGACAGGGGTTACAATGAGCAGTTCTTC.

This clonotype was picked up a small number of times. The CDR3 DNA is TGTGCCAGCAGTCGACTAGCGGGAGTCCACGAGCAGTACTTC. It is translated as CASSRLAGVHEQYF. V and J are TRBV6-5 and TRBJ2-7; 12 bases match TRBD2. J was trimmed by 5 bases and V by 5 bases; bases with no gene match: 4. The CDR3 sequence is 14 residues long. CDR1 is MNHEY and CDR2 is SVGAGI in the germline V gene.

In its sample, this clonotype was seen a few times. The chain combines TRBV9 with TRBJ1-2, with 7 bases fitting TRBD1. This CDR3 contains 18 residues. J gave up 0 bases and V 3 bases, and 14 bases lay outside the gene matches. CDR1 and CDR2 from the germline V gene are SGDLS and YYNGEE. The CDR3, as DNA: TGTGCCAGCAGCGCAACCCAGGGACAGACAGTATCTAACTATGGCTACACCTTC. This encodes CASSATQGQTVSNYGYTF.

This clonotype was detected only a few times. The rearrangement links TRBV6-5 to TRBJ2-1, with D possibly TRBD2 on 5 matching bases. Deletions cut 6 bases from V and 7 bases from J, with 10 bases between. The CDR3 is 12 amino acids. Germline CDR1 MNHEY, CDR2 SVGAGI. The CDR3 region is CASRNLANEQFF. The CDR3 DNA reads TGTGCCAGCAGAAACCTAGCAAATGAGCAGTTCTTC.

This clonotype was found a few times. V gene TRBV12-3 or TRBV12-4 combines with J gene TRBJ1-5; D remains ambiguous. The CDR3 sequence is 15 residues long. V was pared by 5 bases and J by 9 bases, with 20 bases between. The CDR3 loop is CASSPGPATRRPQHF. The CDR3 DNA reads as TGTGCCAGCAGTCCCGGTCCCGCAACTCGGCGGCCCCAGCATTTT.

The chain joins TRBV18 to TRBJ2-5; D possibly corresponds to TRBD2 (5 bases). Between the trimmed V and J ends, which lost 2 bases and 1 base, there was a span of 26 bases. The CDR3 is 20 residues long. Germline loops: CDR1 KGHSH, CDR2 LQKENI. CDR3 coding DNA: TGTGCCAGCTCACCATTTTCGAGGGCCGTAGAACGAAAACCCCAAGAGACCCAGTACTTC. Amino acids: CASSPFSRAVERKPQETQYF.

This clonotype showed up just a few times. This chain joins TRBV7-9 and TRBJ1-2; 9 bases are shared with TRBD1. In germline, CDR1 is SEHNR, CDR2 FQNEAQ (reference sequence). The trim removed 5 bases at V and 6 bases at J, leaving 10 bases unmatched. CDR3 size: 15 residues. CDR3 coding DNA: TGTGCCAGCAGCCCATCCACGTGGACAGGGGATGGCTACACCTTC. Amino acid sequence: CASSPSTWTGDGYTF.

In its sample, this clonotype was seen once. The chain is built from TRBV7-6 and TRBJ2-7, with unresolved D. Trimming stripped 0 bases from V and 7 bases from J, with 19 bases between. The length of the CDR3 is 16 residues. Germline V CDR1 and CDR2: SGHVS, FNYEAQ. The CDR3 DNA is TGTGCCAGCAGCTTAGCGAGGCCAGGCTCCGCCAATGAGCAGTACTTC. Translation gives CASSLARPGSANEQYF. Supplemented by reference TRBV7-6 and TRBJ2-7, the full variable domain reads GAGVSQSPRYKVTKRGQDVALRCDPISGHVSLYWYRQALGQGPEFLTYFNYEAQQDKSGLPNDRFSAERPEGSISTLTIQRTEQRDSAMYRCASSLARPGSANEQYFGPGTRLTVT.

Only a few counts were recorded for this clonotype. V usage is TRBV7-9 and J usage is TRBJ1-1; 10 bases match TRBD1. Trimming cost V 4 bases and J 3 bases; bases outside gene matches: 5. Per germline, CDR1 SEHNR and CDR2 FQNEAQ (reference sequence). This CDR3 has 15 residues. CDR3 sequence (DNA): TGTGCCAGCAGCTGGGGGACAGGGGCGGACACTGAAGCTTTCTTT. It is translated as CASSWGTGADTEAFF.

The J gene is TRBJ2-7, the V gene TRBV7-2; D is ambiguous. The germline V gene has CDR1 SGHTA and CDR2 FQGNSA. V dropped 5 bases and J dropped 3 bases, with 11 bases sitting between them. The CDR3 consists of 13 residues. In DNA, the CDR3 is TGTGCCAGCAGCCCCGCCCCCCGCTACGAGCAGTACTTC. This sequence encodes CASSPAPRYEQYF. Filled out from reference TRBV7-2 and TRBJ2-7, the complete variable domain reads GAGVSQSPSNKVTEKGKDVELRCDPISGHTALYWYRQSLGQGLEFLIYFQGNSAPDKSGLPSDRFSAERTGGSVSTLTIQRTQQEDSAVYLCASSPAPRYEQYFGPGTRLTVT.

The rearrangement links TRBV18 to TRBJ1-1; D is perhaps TRBD1 (6 bases). CDR1 and CDR2 (germline): KGHSH, LQKENI. The CDR3 consists of 14 residues. Trimming stripped 2 bases from V and 6 bases from J, with 13 bases between. The CDR3 DNA sequence: TGTGCCAGCTCACCAGTACAGGGAGAGGCTGAAGCTTTCTTT. This codes for CASSPVQGEAEAFF.

CDR3: CASSPPGQNTGELFF. CDR3 bases: TGTGCCAGCAGCCCCCCGGGCCAGAACACCGGGGAGCTGTTTTTT. This chain uses TRBV25-1 with TRBJ2-2, with D unclear. This CDR3 is built from 15 residues. The germline V gene has CDR1 MGHDK and CDR2 SYGVNS. V was clipped by 6 bases and J by 1 base, with 12 bases between them.

This clonotype came up a few times. This rearrangement joins TRBV18 to TRBJ2-5; 7 positions agree with TRBD1. Near its end, the DNA agrees better with TRBJ2-7, so the J call may be wrong. CDR1 is KGHSH, CDR2 LQKENI, per germline. The CDR3 loop spans 14 amino acids. CDR3 sequence (DNA): TGTGCCAGCTCACCAGAAGACAGGGTCTCCGAGCAGTACTTC. Amino acids: CASSPEDRVSEQYF.

This sequence joins TRBV3-1 and TRBJ2-2, with a possible D match to TRBD2 (6 bases). The CDR3 is 16 residues long. V dropped 3 bases and J dropped 2 bases, with 13 bases sitting between them. Germline V CDR1 and CDR2: LGHDT, YNNKEL (reference sequence). The CDR3 DNA reads as TGTGCCAGCAGCCAGCTCGGGGGACCCAACACCGGGGAGCTGTTTTTT. It is translated as CASSQLGGPNTGELFF.

This clonotype was found once. The rearrangement uses TRBV15 and TRBJ1-1, with 7 bases lining up with TRBD1. The J segment lost 6 bases and the V segment lost 3 bases, leaving 4 bases of the junction unmatched. There are 13 residues in the CDR3. CDR1 is LNHNV and CDR2 is YYDKDF in the germline V gene (reference sequence). CDR3 amino acids: CATSSFDRAEAFF. CDR3 nucleotides: TGTGCCACCAGCAGTTTTGACAGGGCTGAAGCTTTCTTT. Full variable domain (rest looked up from reference TRBV15 and TRBJ1-1): DAMVIQNPRYQVTQFGKPVTLSCSQTLNHNVMYWYQQKSSQAPKLLFHYYDKDFNNEADTPDNFQSRRPNTSFCFLDIRSPGLGDTAMYLCATSSFDRAEAFFGQGTRLTVV.